This T cell receptor beta chain was captured in a study of CD8 T cells in Susac syndrome. Deletions cut 0 bases from V and 5 bases from J, with 16 bases between. The V gene's germline CDR1 is SGHDT and CDR2 YYEEEE. The CDR3 runs 16 residues. Concerning this clonotype: The antigen remains unidentified.

About 0.5 to 1 ug RNA was reverse transcribed with random hexamers. Across 54 Vbeta and 13 Jbeta, immunoSEQ multiplex PCR amplified TCR beta CDR3. TCRdb re-called the immunoSEQ multiplex PCR reads with MiXCR, one entry per CDR3 protein. This sample has about 300,000 distinct CDR3 sequences, with roughly 85% found just once. Points from the study as a whole: By the study's own acknowledgment, its TCR sequencing and HLA analysis included relatively few individuals.

The TEMRA cells underwent FACS enrichment, while the CD8+ and CD4+ T cells underwent negative isolation. This receptor was taken from a human donor with multiple sclerosis. Sequencing was performed on CD8+ T cells from PBMCs. This chain uses TRBV5-6 with TRBJ2-3; possible D gene TRBD2, 5 bases. The CDR3 nucleotides read TGTGCCAGCAGCTTGGACGCTAGCCCCTGGGGAGATACGCAGTATTTT. Translation: CASSLDASPWGDTQYF.